This passage covers 7 T cell receptor beta chains from one sample sequenced in a study of T cell repertoires in cytomegalovirus infection. TCRdb reanalysed the reads using MiXCR and keeps one entry per CDR3 protein. Of around 740,000 distinct CDR3 sequences in the sample, about a third are singletons; the top ten hold 2.5% to 3.5%. Source material: PBMCs. These receptors were taken from a human donor in good health (CMV status not recorded). Some clones in this sample may be carry-over from other donors' samples.

This clonotype was seen only a few times. This chain uses TRBV5-1 with TRBJ2-7; D ambiguous. V was shortened by 3 bases and J by 1 base, with 11 bases between the two germline ends. Germline V gene lookup returns CDR1 SGHRS and CDR2 YFSETQ. The length of the CDR3 is 14 residues. The CDR3 region is CASSSASASYEQYF. CDR3 DNA: TGCGCCAGCAGCTCCGCTAGTGCTTCCTACGAGCAGTACTTC.

This clonotype was counted many times. V and J are TRBV7-2 and TRBJ2-7; the D gene could be TRBD1 or TRBD2 (5 bases each). Trimming shortened V by 6 bases and J by 2 bases, and 17 bases separated the two germline ends. Per the germline V gene, CDR1 is SGHTA and CDR2 is FQGNSA. The CDR3 loop spans 15 amino acids. This chain's CDR3 is CASSYMAGATYEQYF. Written as DNA, the CDR3 is TGTGCCAGCAGTTACATGGCCGGGGCCACCTACGAGCAGTACTTC.

This clonotype was seen a few times. J is TRBJ1-5 and V is TRBV6-2 or TRBV6-3; D is unresolved. Germline V lookup: CDR1 MNHEY, CDR2 SVGEGT. The V gene lost 2 bases and the J gene lost 2 bases, with 13 bases spanning the gap. CDR3 length: 16 residues. The CDR3 nucleotides are TGTGCCAGCAGTTACGTTTGGGAGAGGCGCAATCAGCCCCAGCATTTT. Translating it yields CASSYVWERRNQPQHF.

This clonotype was found a few times. CDR3 nucleotides: TGTGCCAGCAGTTTAGCGCGCCGGACTCAAGAGACCCAGTACTTC. Translation gives CASSLARRTQETQYF. The V gene is TRBV12-3 or TRBV12-4, the J gene TRBJ2-5; D perhaps matches TRBD2 (5 bases). The CDR3 totals 15 residues. Trimming removed 0 bases at V and 2 bases at J, with 10 bases between.

The chain is built from TRBV6-2 or TRBV6-3 and TRBJ2-3, with 13 positions matching TRBD2. The CDR3 is 18 amino acids. Unmatched junction bases numbered 11, after V lost 8 bases and J lost 0 bases. CDR1 is MNHEY and CDR2 is SVGEGT in the germline V gene. The CDR3 nucleotides are TGTGCCAGCCGCCGAGGACTAGCGGGAGTGGGAAGCACAGATACGCAGTATTTT. Translated, it gives CASRRGLAGVGSTDTQYF.

This clonotype was seen only a few times. V gene TRBV7-3 combines with J gene TRBJ1-6, with 7 positions matching TRBD1. Germline CDR1 reads SGHTA; CDR2 reads FQGTGA. This CDR3 is built from 15 residues. The V gene end was trimmed by 3 bases and the J gene end by 6 bases; junction bases not matched to a gene: 5. The CDR3 is CASSLGTEGNSPLHF. The CDR3 region has the DNA TGTGCCAGCAGCTTGGGGACAGAGGGTAATTCACCCCTCCACTTT.

This clonotype was recorded at least ten times. CDR3 sequence: CASSSRTSGETQYF. The CDR3 DNA reads TGTGCCAGCAGCTCCCGGACTAGCGGAGAGACCCAGTACTTC. This chain connects TRBV7-9 to TRBJ2-5, with TRBD2 matching over 10 bases. Per the germline V gene, CDR1 is SEHNR and CDR2 is FQNEAQ (reference sequence). This CDR3 is 14 amino acids long. V shed 4 bases, J shed 4 bases, and the junction held 3 bases outside the gene matches.